The sequence of this T cell receptor beta chain was determined in a study of T cells after yellow fever vaccination. 5'RACE template switching generated TCR cDNA, adding a universal primer site and UMIs. MiXCR, run by TCRdb on the 5' RACE reads, gives a single entry per CDR3 protein. The sample lists 450,000 to 600,000 distinct CDR3 sequences; approximately 13% were seen once. This clonotype was seen a handful of times. The antigen remains unidentified. Findings and caveats of the study: Re-detected after boosting: most primary clones, 96% of CD4 and 88% of CD8. The CD4 and CD8 compartments had a small share of their clonotypes in common. FACS-sorted repertoires might harbor abundant contaminating clonotypes from the bulk population.

The sequence was obtained from a man younger than 45 who received the YFV17D yellow fever vaccine. Sequences were derived from PBMCs, sampled on the day of the yellow fever booster vaccination.

In DNA, the CDR3 is TGCAGTGCTACGTTGCACAATGAGCAGTTCTTC. Translating gives CSATLHNEQFF. The chain has TRBV20-1 and TRBJ2-1; D not certain. The germline V and J ends were trimmed by 4 bases and 5 bases, with 6 bases remaining between them. This CDR3 comprises 11 residues. CDR1 and CDR2 (germline): DFQATT, SNEGSKA (reference sequence).